These T cell receptor beta chains were read from a single sample in a study of T cells in Graves' hyperthyroidism and ophthalmopathy. MiXCR was run by TCRdb on the multiplex PCR reads, yielding one entry per CDR3 protein. The sample gives approximately 400,000 distinct CDR3 sequences, just under 15% of which show up once; 32% is in the top ten. Sequencing used blood. These receptor sequences come from a young woman with Graves' hyperthyroidism. Both conserved end residues are part of each CDR3. The order of the fields is V gene, clone size, J gene, CDR3 length, D gene, CDR3 protein, CDR3 DNA. D genes are given only for firm matches. Not every row has a clone size; where given, it reads once, few, many or a size class.

v_call: TRBV19; clone_size: .; j_call: TRBJ2-3; cdr3_length: 16; d_call: TRBD2; cdr3_aa: CASSIRLAGDSDTQYF; cdr3_nt: TGTGCCAGTAGTATCCGACTAGCGGGAGATTCGGATACGCAGTATTTT
v_call: TRBV28; clone_size: .; j_call: TRBJ2-7; cdr3_length: 13; d_call: .; cdr3_aa: CASQGGNRYEQYF; cdr3_nt: TGTGCCTCCCAGGGGGGTAACCGCTACGAGCAGTACTTC
v_call: TRBV6-6; clone_size: many; j_call: TRBJ2-5; cdr3_length: 16; d_call: TRBD2; cdr3_aa: CASSYFWTSGEETQYF; cdr3_nt: TGTGCCAGCAGTTACTTCTGGACTAGCGGGGAAGAGACCCAGTACTTC
v_call: TRBV6-2/TRBV6-3; clone_size: many; j_call: TRBJ1-3; cdr3_length: 14; d_call: .; cdr3_aa: CASSYSGHGNTIYF; cdr3_nt: TGTGCCAGCAGTTACTCGGGGCACGGAAACACCATATATTTT
v_call: TRBV2; clone_size: many; j_call: TRBJ1-4; cdr3_length: 15; d_call: .; cdr3_aa: CASSRRAGSDEKLFF; cdr3_nt: TGTGCCAGCAGCCGCCGGGCAGGGAGCGATGAAAAACTGTTTTTT
v_call: TRBV20-1; clone_size: many; j_call: TRBJ2-5; cdr3_length: 13; d_call: .; cdr3_aa: CSAASVKEETQYF; cdr3_nt: TGCAGTGCTGCTAGCGTTAAAGAAGAGACCCAGTACTTC
v_call: TRBV6-5; clone_size: .; j_call: TRBJ2-7; cdr3_length: 15; d_call: TRBD2; cdr3_aa: CASSYGAGGLYEQYF; cdr3_nt: TGTGCCAGCAGTTACGGGGCGGGAGGATTATACGAGCAGTACTTC
v_call: TRBV28; clone_size: .; j_call: TRBJ1-2; cdr3_length: 15; d_call: .; cdr3_aa: CASGHTGDKNYGYTF; cdr3_nt: TGTGCCAGCGGACACACAGGAGATAAGAACTATGGCTACACCTTC
v_call: TRBV5-4; clone_size: many; j_call: TRBJ1-1; cdr3_length: 16; d_call: TRBD1; cdr3_aa: CASSTYGQGTSTEAFF; cdr3_nt: TGTGCCAGCAGCACCTACGGACAGGGTACCAGCACTGAAGCTTTCTTT
v_call: TRBV6-2/TRBV6-3; clone_size: .; j_call: TRBJ2-3; cdr3_length: 14; d_call: .; cdr3_aa: CASTIGVNTDTQYF; cdr3_nt: TGTGCCAGCACCATTGGGGTAAACACAGATACGCAGTATTTT
v_call: TRBV7-9; clone_size: many; j_call: TRBJ2-1; cdr3_length: 15; d_call: TRBD2; cdr3_aa: CASSSSLAGPNEQFF; cdr3_nt: TGTGCCAGCAGTTCATCACTAGCGGGTCCCAATGAGCAGTTCTTC
v_call: TRBV6-1; clone_size: many; j_call: TRBJ2-1; cdr3_length: 16; d_call: TRBD2; cdr3_aa: CASSYGGLANFNEQFF; cdr3_nt: TGTGCCAGCAGTTACGGGGGACTAGCGAACTTCAATGAGCAGTTCTTC
v_call: TRBV18; clone_size: few; j_call: TRBJ2-6; cdr3_length: 18; d_call: TRBD1; cdr3_aa: CASSPWDRVLSGANVLTF; cdr3_nt: TGTGCCAGCTCACCTTGGGACAGGGTCTTATCTGGGGCCAACGTCCTGACTTTC
v_call: TRBV10-3; clone_size: .; j_call: TRBJ2-3; cdr3_length: 16; d_call: .; cdr3_aa: CAISVAQRSSTDTQYF; cdr3_nt: TGTGCCATCAGTGTCGCCCAGCGCTCTAGCACAGATACGCAGTATTTT
v_call: TRBV7-8; clone_size: many; j_call: TRBJ2-7; cdr3_length: 13; d_call: TRBD2; cdr3_aa: CASRQTSGTEQYF; cdr3_nt: TGTGCCAGCAGGCAGACTAGCGGGACCGAGCAGTACTTC
v_call: TRBV3-1; clone_size: many; j_call: TRBJ2-1; cdr3_length: 15; d_call: .; cdr3_aa: CASSQGESSYNEQFF; cdr3_nt: TGTGCCAGCAGCCAAGGCGAAAGCTCCTACAATGAGCAGTTCTTC
v_call: TRBV6-1; clone_size: .; j_call: TRBJ2-2; cdr3_length: 17; d_call: .; cdr3_aa: CASSPPRTPFGTGELFF; cdr3_nt: TGTGCCAGCAGCCCCCCCCGGACCCCTTTTGGCACCGGGGAGCTGTTTTTT
v_call: TRBV4-2; clone_size: .; j_call: TRBJ2-7; cdr3_length: 16; d_call: TRBD1; cdr3_aa: CASSQGPGQGFNEQYF; cdr3_nt: TGTGCCAGCAGCCAAGGTCCGGGACAGGGATTTAACGAGCAGTACTTC
v_call: TRBV11-3; clone_size: .; j_call: TRBJ2-3; cdr3_length: 18; d_call: TRBD1; cdr3_aa: CANSLEGPGQGGPDTQYF; cdr3_nt: TGTGCCAACAGCTTAGAGGGACCGGGACAGGGTGGCCCAGATACGCAGTATTTT
v_call: TRBV7-9; clone_size: .; j_call: TRBJ2-1; cdr3_length: 16; d_call: TRBD2; cdr3_aa: CASRMTGTSGYNEQFF; cdr3_nt: TGTGCCAGCAGGATGACCGGGACTAGCGGATACAATGAGCAGTTCTTC
v_call: TRBV3-1; clone_size: many; j_call: TRBJ1-6; cdr3_length: 13; d_call: .; cdr3_aa: CASSQRQISPLHF; cdr3_nt: TGTGCCAGCAGCCAGCGACAGATTTCACCCCTCCACTTT
v_call: TRBV11-2; clone_size: many; j_call: TRBJ2-7; cdr3_length: 16; d_call: TRBD1; cdr3_aa: CASSLPTDRLSYEQYF; cdr3_nt: TGTGCCAGCAGCTTACCGACGGACAGGCTCTCCTACGAGCAGTACTTC
v_call: TRBV27; clone_size: many; j_call: TRBJ2-3; cdr3_length: 13; d_call: TRBD2; cdr3_aa: CASSGLAGHTQYF; cdr3_nt: TGTGCCAGCAGCGGACTAGCCGGGCATACGCAGTATTTT
v_call: TRBV27; clone_size: many; j_call: TRBJ2-7; cdr3_length: 15; d_call: TRBD2; cdr3_aa: CASSLNSGSSYEQYF; cdr3_nt: TGTGCCAGCAGTTTGAATAGCGGGAGTTCTTACGAGCAGTACTTC
v_call: TRBV10-3; clone_size: few; j_call: TRBJ1-1; cdr3_length: 12; d_call: .; cdr3_aa: CASEDGYTEAFF; cdr3_nt: TGTGCCTCCGAGGACGGGTACACTGAAGCTTTCTTT
v_call: TRBV11-2; clone_size: .; j_call: TRBJ2-3; cdr3_length: 15; d_call: TRBD1; cdr3_aa: CASSLAGGAGDTQYF; cdr3_nt: TGTGCCAGCAGCTTAGCAGGGGGCGCAGGAGATACGCAGTATTTT